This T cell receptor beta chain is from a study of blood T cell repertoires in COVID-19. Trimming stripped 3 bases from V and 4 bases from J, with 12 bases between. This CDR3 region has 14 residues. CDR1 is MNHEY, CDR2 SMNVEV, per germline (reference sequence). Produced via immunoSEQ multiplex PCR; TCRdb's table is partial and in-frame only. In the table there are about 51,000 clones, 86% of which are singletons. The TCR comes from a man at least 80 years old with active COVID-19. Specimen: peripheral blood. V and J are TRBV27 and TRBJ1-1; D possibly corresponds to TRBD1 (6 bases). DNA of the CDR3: TGTGCCAGCAGTTTGCTCAGGGGTAGCACTGAAGCTTTCTTT. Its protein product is CASSLLRGSTEAFF.